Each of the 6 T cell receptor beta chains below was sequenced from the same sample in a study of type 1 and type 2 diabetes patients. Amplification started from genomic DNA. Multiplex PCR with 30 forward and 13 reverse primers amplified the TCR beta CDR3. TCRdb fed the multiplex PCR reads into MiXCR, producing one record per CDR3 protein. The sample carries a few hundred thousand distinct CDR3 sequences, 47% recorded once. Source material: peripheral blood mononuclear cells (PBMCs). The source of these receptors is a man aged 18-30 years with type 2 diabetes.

The CDR3 here is CSATNGGAEKLFF. The CDR3 nucleotides read TGCAGTGCAACAAACGGAGGAGCTGAAAAACTGTTTTTT. The V call is TRBV20-1, the J call TRBJ1-4; D gene ambiguous. Germline CDR1 and CDR2: DFQATT and SNEGSKA (reference sequence). V gave up 6 bases and J gave up 7 bases, with 15 bases separating them. The CDR3 runs 13 residues.

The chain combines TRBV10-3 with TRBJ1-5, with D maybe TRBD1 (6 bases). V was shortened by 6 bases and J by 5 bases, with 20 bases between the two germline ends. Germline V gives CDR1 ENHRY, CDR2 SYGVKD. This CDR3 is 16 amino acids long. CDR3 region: CAISRNLDSNHQPQHF. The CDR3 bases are TGTGCCATCAGCCGAAATTTGGACAGCAACCATCAGCCCCAGCATTTT.

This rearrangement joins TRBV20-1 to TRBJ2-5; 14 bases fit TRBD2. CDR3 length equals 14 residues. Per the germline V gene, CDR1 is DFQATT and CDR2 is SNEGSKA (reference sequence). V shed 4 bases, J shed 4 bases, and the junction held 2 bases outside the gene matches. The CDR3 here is CSATGTSGRETQYF. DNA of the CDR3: TGCAGTGCTACCGGGACTAGCGGGAGAGAGACCCAGTACTTC.

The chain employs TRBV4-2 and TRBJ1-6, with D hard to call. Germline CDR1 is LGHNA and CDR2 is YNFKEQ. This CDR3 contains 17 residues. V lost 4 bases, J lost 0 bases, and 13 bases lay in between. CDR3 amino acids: CASSLEDPSSYNSPLHF. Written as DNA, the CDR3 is TGTGCCAGCAGCCTAGAAGACCCGAGCTCCTATAATTCACCCCTCCACTTT.

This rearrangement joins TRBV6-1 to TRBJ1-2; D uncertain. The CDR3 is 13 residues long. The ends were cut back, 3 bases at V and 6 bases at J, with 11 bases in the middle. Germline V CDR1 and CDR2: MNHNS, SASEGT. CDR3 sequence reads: CASSETLTDGYTF. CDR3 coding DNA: TGTGCCAGCAGTGAGACCCTGACGGATGGCTACACCTTC.

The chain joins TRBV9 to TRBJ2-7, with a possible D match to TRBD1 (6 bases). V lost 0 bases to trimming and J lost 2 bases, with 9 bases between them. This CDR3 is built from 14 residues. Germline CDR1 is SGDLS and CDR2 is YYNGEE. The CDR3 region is CASSVVDSTYEQYF. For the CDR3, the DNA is TGTGCCAGCAGCGTAGTGGACAGCACCTACGAGCAGTACTTC.